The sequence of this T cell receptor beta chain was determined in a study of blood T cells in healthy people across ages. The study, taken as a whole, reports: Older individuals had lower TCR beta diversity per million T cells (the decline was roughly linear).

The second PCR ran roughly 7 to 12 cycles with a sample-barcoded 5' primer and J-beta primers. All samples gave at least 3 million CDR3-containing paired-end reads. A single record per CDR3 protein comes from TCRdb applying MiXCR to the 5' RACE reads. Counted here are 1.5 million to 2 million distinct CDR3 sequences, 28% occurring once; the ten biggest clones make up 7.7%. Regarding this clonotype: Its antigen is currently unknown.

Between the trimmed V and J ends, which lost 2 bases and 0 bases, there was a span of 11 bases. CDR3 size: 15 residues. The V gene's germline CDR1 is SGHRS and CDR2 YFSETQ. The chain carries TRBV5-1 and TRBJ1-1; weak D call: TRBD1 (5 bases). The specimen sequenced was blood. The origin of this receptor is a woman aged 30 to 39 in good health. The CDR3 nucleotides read TGCGCCAGCAGCTTAAAGACAGCTTTGAACACTGAAGCTTTCTTT. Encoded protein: CASSLKTALNTEAFF. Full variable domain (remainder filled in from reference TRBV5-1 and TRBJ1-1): KAGVTQTPRYLIKTRGQQVTLSCSPISGHRSVSWYQQTPGQGLQFLFEYFSETQRNKGNFPGRFSGRQFSNSRSEMNVSTLELGDSALYLCASSLKTALNTEAFFGQGTRLTVV.